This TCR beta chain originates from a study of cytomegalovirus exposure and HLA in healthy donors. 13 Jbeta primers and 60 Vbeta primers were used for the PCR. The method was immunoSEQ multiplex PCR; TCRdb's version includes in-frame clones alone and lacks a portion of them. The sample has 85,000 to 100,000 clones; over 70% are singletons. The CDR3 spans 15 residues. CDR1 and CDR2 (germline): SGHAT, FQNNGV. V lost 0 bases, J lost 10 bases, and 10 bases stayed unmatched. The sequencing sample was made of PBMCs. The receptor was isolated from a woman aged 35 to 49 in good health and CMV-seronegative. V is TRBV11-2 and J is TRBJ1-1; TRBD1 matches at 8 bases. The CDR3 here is CASSLDAGGYMVAFF. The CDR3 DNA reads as TGTGCCAGCAGCTTAGATGCAGGGGGCTATATGGTAGCTTTCTTT. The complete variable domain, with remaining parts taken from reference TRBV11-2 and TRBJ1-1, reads EAGVAQSPRYKIIEKRQSVAFWCNPISGHATLYWYQQILGQGPKLLIQFQNNGVVDDSQLPKDRFSAERLKGVDSTLKIQPAKLEDSAVYLCASSLDAGGYMVAFFGQGTRLTVV.